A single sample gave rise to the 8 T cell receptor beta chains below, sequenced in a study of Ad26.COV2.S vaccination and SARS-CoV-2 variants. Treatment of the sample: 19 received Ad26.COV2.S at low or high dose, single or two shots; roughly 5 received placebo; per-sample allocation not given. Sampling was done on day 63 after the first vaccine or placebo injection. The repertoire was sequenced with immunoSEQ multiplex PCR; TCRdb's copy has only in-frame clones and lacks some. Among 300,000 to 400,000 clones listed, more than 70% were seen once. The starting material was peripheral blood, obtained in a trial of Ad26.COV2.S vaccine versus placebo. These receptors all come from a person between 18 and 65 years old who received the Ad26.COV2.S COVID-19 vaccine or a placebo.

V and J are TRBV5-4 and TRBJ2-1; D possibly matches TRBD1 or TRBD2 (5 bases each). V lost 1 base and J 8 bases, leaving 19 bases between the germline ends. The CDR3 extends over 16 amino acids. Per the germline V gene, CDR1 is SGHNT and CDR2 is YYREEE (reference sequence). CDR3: CASSLTSRELGDEQFF. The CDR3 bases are TGTGCCAGCAGCTTGACCTCTAGGGAATTGGGGGATGAGCAGTTCTTC.

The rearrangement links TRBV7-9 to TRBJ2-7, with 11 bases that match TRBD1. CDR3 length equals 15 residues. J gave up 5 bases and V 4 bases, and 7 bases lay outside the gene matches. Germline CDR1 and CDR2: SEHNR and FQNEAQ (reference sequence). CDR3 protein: CASSYYGQGANEQYF. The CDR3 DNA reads TGTGCCAGCAGCTATTACGGACAGGGGGCTAACGAGCAGTACTTC.

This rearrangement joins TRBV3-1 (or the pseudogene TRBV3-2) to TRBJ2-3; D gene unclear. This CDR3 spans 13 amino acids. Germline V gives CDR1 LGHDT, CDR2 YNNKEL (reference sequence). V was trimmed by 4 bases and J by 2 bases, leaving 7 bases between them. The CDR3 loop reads CASSPGPTDTQYF. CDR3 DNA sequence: TGTGCCAGCAGCCCCGGCCCCACAGATACGCAGTATTTT.

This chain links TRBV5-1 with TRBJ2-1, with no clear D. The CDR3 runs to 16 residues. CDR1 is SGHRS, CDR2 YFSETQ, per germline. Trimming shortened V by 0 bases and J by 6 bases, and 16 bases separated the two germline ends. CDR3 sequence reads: CASSLGNGRWFNEQFF. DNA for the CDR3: TGCGCCAGCAGCTTGGGTAACGGACGGTGGTTCAATGAGCAGTTCTTC.

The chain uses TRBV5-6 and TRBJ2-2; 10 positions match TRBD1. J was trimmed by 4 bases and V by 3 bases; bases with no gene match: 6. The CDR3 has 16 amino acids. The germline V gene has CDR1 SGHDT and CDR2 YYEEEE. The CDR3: CASSSDRGRATGELFF. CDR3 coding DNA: TGTGCCAGCAGCTCAGACAGGGGGCGAGCCACCGGGGAGCTGTTTTTT.

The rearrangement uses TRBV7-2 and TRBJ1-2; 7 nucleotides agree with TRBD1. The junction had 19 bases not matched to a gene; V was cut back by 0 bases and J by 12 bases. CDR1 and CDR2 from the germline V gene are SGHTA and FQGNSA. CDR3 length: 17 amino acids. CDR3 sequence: CASSLAGPRAVGGGHTF. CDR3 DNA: TGTGCCAGCAGCTTAGCTGGGCCGCGGGCCGTCGGAGGGGGCCACACCTTC.

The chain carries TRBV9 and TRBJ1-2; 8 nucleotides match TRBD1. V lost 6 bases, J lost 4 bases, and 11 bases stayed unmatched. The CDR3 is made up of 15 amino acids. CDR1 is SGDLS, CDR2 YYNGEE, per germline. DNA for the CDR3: TGTGCCAGCACCCCCAAGGACAGGGCCGTCTATGGCTACACCTTC. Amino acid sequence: CASTPKDRAVYGYTF. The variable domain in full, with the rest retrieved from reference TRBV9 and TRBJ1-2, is DSGVTQTPKHLITATGQRVTLRCSPRSGDLSVYWYQQSLDQGLQFLIQYYNGEERAKGNILERFSAQQFPDLHSELNLSSLELGDSALYFCASTPKDRAVYGYTFGSGTRLTVV.

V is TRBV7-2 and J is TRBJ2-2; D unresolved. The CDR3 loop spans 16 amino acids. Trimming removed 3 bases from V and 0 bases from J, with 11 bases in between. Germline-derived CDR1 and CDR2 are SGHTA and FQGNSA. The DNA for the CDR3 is TGTGCCAGCAGCTTGCACCCGGGCGCGAACACCGGGGAGCTGTTTTTT. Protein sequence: CASSLHPGANTGELFF. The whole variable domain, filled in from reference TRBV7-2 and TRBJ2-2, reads GAGVSQSPSNKVTEKGKDVELRCDPISGHTALYWYRQSLGQGLEFLIYFQGNSAPDKSGLPSDRFSAERTGGSVSTLTIQRTQQEDSAVYLCASSLHPGANTGELFFGEGSRLTVL.